These 31 T cell receptor beta chains originate from one sample sequenced in a study of shared clonotypes between healthy human individuals. Method: immunoSEQ multiplex PCR; TCRdb's copy keeps in-frame clones and lacks some. The sample carries about 600,000 clones, 95% to 98% recorded once. Sequenced material: naive CD4+ T cells sorted from blood. Subset denoted: CD45RA+ positively selected. All receptors derive from a woman aged 25 to 39 in good health.

V is TRBV5-1 and J is TRBJ2-1; TRBD1 matches 7 bases. Trimming cost V 2 bases and J 9 bases; bases outside gene matches: 11. Looked up from germline, CDR1 is SGHRS and CDR2 is YFSETQ. The CDR3 extends over 15 amino acids. CDR3 sequence: CASSFRDRVVIEQFF. In nucleotides, the CDR3 is TGCGCCAGCAGCTTCCGTGACAGGGTGGTTATTGAGCAGTTCTTC.

The V call is TRBV7-7, the J call TRBJ1-1, with D unclear. This CDR3 spans 13 amino acids. The V and J ends lost 5 bases and 2 bases respectively, with 9 bases between them. CDR1 and CDR2 (germline): SSHAT, FNYEAQ (reference sequence). The CDR3 DNA follows: TGTGCCAGCAGCCTCGCGGATAACACTGAAGCTTTCTTT. Protein: CASSLADNTEAFF.

The V and J genes are TRBV28 and TRBJ2-7; 7 bases line up with TRBD2. This CDR3 is 14 amino acids long. V lost 6 bases and J lost 2; bases outside the gene matches: 7. Germline V gene data show CDR1 as MDHEN and CDR2 as SYDVKM. The DNA for the CDR3 is TGTGCCAGCAGCCAAGCGGGGTTGACCTACGAGCAGTACTTC. It is translated as CASSQAGLTYEQYF.

This rearrangement joins TRBV5-1 to TRBJ2-7; 13 bases are a match to TRBD2. V shed 3 bases, J shed 4 bases, and the junction held 4 bases outside the gene matches. This CDR3 spans 15 amino acids. The germline V gene has CDR1 SGHRS and CDR2 YFSETQ. In DNA, the CDR3 is TGCGCCAGCAGCTACACTAGCGGGAGGGAGTACGAGCAGTACTTC. It specifies CASSYTSGREYEQYF.

The V and J genes are TRBV4-1 and TRBJ2-1; D is ambiguous. Trimming took off 1 base at V and 0 bases at J, with 13 bases between the two ends. Germline lookup yields CDR1 MGHRA and CDR2 YSYEKL. The CDR3 runs to 17 residues. The DNA of the CDR3 is TGCGCCAGCAGCCAAGTCCTTCGCAAGAGCTCCTACAATGAGCAGTTCTTC. This encodes CASSQVLRKSSYNEQFF.

Regarding this clone: Other DNA sequences of this sample code for an identical CDR3. The V and J genes are TRBV30 and TRBJ1-2; D call uncertain. This CDR3 has 11 residues. CDR1 and CDR2 (germline): GTSNPN, SVGIG (reference sequence). V was clipped by 0 bases and J by 5 bases, with 4 bases between them. CDR3 coding DNA: TGTGCCTGGAGTGTAAATTATGGCTACACCTTC. Translation gives CAWSVNYGYTF.

The chain employs TRBV18 and TRBJ2-7; TRBD1 matches 10 bases. V shed 4 bases, J shed 4 bases, and the junction held 4 bases outside the gene matches. Germline CDR1 is KGHSH and CDR2 is LQKENI. The CDR3 is 14 amino acids. The CDR3 spells CASSRRDRGYEQYF. CDR3 coding DNA: TGTGCCAGCTCACGCCGGGACAGGGGTTACGAGCAGTACTTC.

The CDR3: CASSAQDRGWYEQYF. Here the CDR3 DNA reads TGTGCCAGCAGCGCTCAAGATAGAGGCTGGTACGAGCAGTACTTC. This chain joins TRBV13 and TRBJ2-7; no reliable D call. Trimming removed 5 bases from V and 4 bases from J, with 18 bases in between. CDR1 is PRHDT and CDR2 is FYEKMQ in the germline V gene (reference sequence). The CDR3 runs 15 residues.

The CDR3 loop reads CASTGQGRYEQYF. The CDR3 DNA follows: TGTGCCAGTACGGGACAGGGCAGGTACGAGCAGTACTTC. This chain joins TRBV19 and TRBJ2-7, with 9 bases identical to TRBD1. Germline CDR1 and CDR2: LNHDA and SQIVND (reference sequence). Trimming removed 7 bases from V and 4 bases from J; junction bases left unmatched: 5. The CDR3 spans 13 residues.

In nucleotides, the CDR3 is TGTGCCAGCAGTCCTCAGGGTTCTGGAAACACCATATATTTT. Its translation: CASSPQGSGNTIYF. The rearrangement links TRBV28 to TRBJ1-3; the D gene is possibly TRBD1 (5 bases). CDR3 length: 14 amino acids. Germline-derived CDR1 and CDR2 are MDHEN and SYDVKM. Trimming left V 5 bases short and J 1 base short, with 9 bases between.

The chain recombines TRBV6-1 with TRBJ1-3; perhaps TRBD1 as D (5 bases). Germline lookup yields CDR1 MNHNS and CDR2 SASEGT. The CDR3 has 14 residues. The V end was cut by 2 bases, the J end by 2 bases, with 7 bases between. The CDR3 region is CASSEQGTGNTIYF. Written as DNA, the CDR3 is TGTGCCAGCAGTGAACAGGGAACTGGAAACACCATATATTTT.

V is TRBV5-4 and J is TRBJ2-2; maybe TRBD1 (6 bases). Trimming pared 0 bases from V and 6 bases from J, leaving 9 bases between. The germline V gene encodes CDR1 SGHNT and CDR2 YYREEE (reference sequence). The CDR3 loop spans 14 amino acids. In DNA, the CDR3 is TGTGCCAGCAGCTTGGCCACAGGGTCCGGGGAGCTGTTTTTT. Residues: CASSLATGSGELFF. Based on the CDR3 plus reference TRBV5-4 and TRBJ2-2, the full variable domain is ETGVTQSPTHLIKTRGQQVTLRCSSQSGHNTVSWYQQALGQGPQFIFQYYREEENGRGNFPPRFSGLQFPNYSSELNVNALELDDSALYLCASSLATGSGELFFGEGSRLTVL.

J is TRBJ1-5 and V is TRBV5-8; TRBD1 matches at 7 bases. With V trimmed by 5 bases and J by 4 bases, 9 bases remained unmatched. The germline gives CDR1 SGHTS, CDR2 YDEGEE. This CDR3 spans 15 amino acids. CDR3 nucleotides: TGTGCCAGCAGTTGGGGAGACAGGGAGAATCAGCCCCAGCATTTT. Its protein is CASSWGDRENQPQHF.

The chain is built from TRBV28 and TRBJ2-3; no reliable D call. The V gene's germline CDR1 is MDHEN and CDR2 SYDVKM. CDR3 size: 14 residues. Trimming took off 4 bases at V and 2 bases at J, with 10 bases between the two ends. The CDR3 DNA reads as TGTGCCAGCAGTTCCCCAGTCTTCACAGATACGCAGTATTTT. The encoded protein is CASSSPVFTDTQYF.

The rearrangement links TRBV27 to TRBJ1-5, with TRBD1 matching over 7 bases. The junction had 12 bases not matched to a gene; V was cut back by 7 bases and J by 6 bases. This CDR3 has 15 residues. The germline gives CDR1 MNHEY, CDR2 SMNVEV (reference sequence). The CDR3 DNA reads as TGTGCCAGCAAGAGGATTGACAGGGATACTCAGCCCCAGCATTTT. The encoded protein is CASKRIDRDTQPQHF.

The chain couples TRBV5-1 to TRBJ1-3; no clear D. In germline, CDR1 is SGHRS, CDR2 YFSETQ. CDR3 length: 13 residues. Trimming left V 0 bases short and J 4 bases short, with 5 bases between. The CDR3 DNA is TGCGCCAGCAGCTTGGTTGGAGGAAACACCATATATTTT. Translation: CASSLVGGNTIYF.

The chain has TRBV5-4 and TRBJ1-1; 7 bases line up with TRBD1. Per germline, CDR1 SGHNT and CDR2 YYREEE (reference sequence). The trim removed 3 bases at V and 0 bases at J, leaving 5 bases unmatched. The length of the CDR3 is 15 residues. CDR3 in amino acids: CASSYRGSMNTEAFF. DNA of the CDR3: TGTGCCAGCAGCTACAGGGGTAGCATGAACACTGAAGCTTTCTTT.

The V gene is TRBV7-9, the J gene TRBJ1-1, with TRBD1 matching 7 bases. The CDR3 loop spans 16 amino acids. The germline V gene encodes CDR1 SEHNR and CDR2 FQNEAQ (reference sequence). The V segment lost 1 base and the J segment 6 bases; nucleotides outside the gene matches: 11. The DNA for the CDR3 is TGTGCCAGCAGCTTAGATAAGGGGGCTCGAACTCCTGAAGCTTTCTTT. It translates to CASSLDKGARTPEAFF.

The rearrangement joins TRBV28 to TRBJ2-6; D uncertain. From germline, CDR1 is MDHEN and CDR2 SYDVKM. Trimming cost V 1 base and J 1 base, with 20 bases left between them. The CDR3 is 20 residues long. The CDR3 reads CASSLLGLARSPSGANVLTF. The DNA for the CDR3 is TGTGCCAGCAGTTTATTGGGTTTGGCAAGGTCCCCTTCTGGGGCCAACGTCCTGACTTTC. The full variable domain, in which reference TRBV28 and TRBJ2-6 provide the parts outside the CDR3, is DVKVTQSSRYLVKRTGEKVFLECVQDMDHENMFWYRQDPGLGLRLIYFSYDVKMKEKGDIPEGYSVSREKKERFSLILESASTNQTSMYLCASSLLGLARSPSGANVLTFGAGSRLTVL.

The gene calls are TRBV2 and TRBJ2-5, with 12 bases that match TRBD2. Germline V gene sequence: CDR1 SNHLY, CDR2 FYNNEI. CDR3 size: 15 residues. V gave up 6 bases and J gave up 2 bases; unmatched junction bases: 4. In nucleotides, the CDR3 is TGTGCCAGCAGAGGACTAGCGGGAATTCAAGAGACCCAGTACTTC. The encoded protein is CASRGLAGIQETQYF.

This clone has a single count. This rearrangement joins TRBV18 to TRBJ1-2, with TRBD1 identical over 7 bases. Germline CDR1 is KGHSH and CDR2 is LQKENI. J gave up 5 bases and V 3 bases, and 3 bases lay outside the gene matches. The CDR3 totals 13 residues. This chain's CDR3 is CASSPGQEYGYTF. CDR3 bases: TGTGCCAGCTCACCTGGACAGGAGTATGGCTACACCTTC. Looking up the rest from reference TRBV18 and TRBJ1-2 gives the full variable domain: NAGVMQNPRHLVRRRGQEARLRCSPMKGHSHVYWYRQLPEEGLKFMVYLQKENIIDESGMPKERFSAEFPKEGPSILRIQQVVRGDSAAYFCASSPGQEYGYTFGSGTRLTVV.

The chain recombines TRBV6-1 with TRBJ1-2; 7 bases map to TRBD1. After removal of 7 bases from V and 2 bases from J, the junction contained 10 bases not matched to a gene. Germline V gene data show CDR1 as MNHNS and CDR2 as SASEGT. This CDR3 comprises 15 residues. CDR3: CASTTPDRANYGYTF. The DNA for the CDR3 is TGTGCCAGCACCACCCCCGACAGGGCCAACTATGGCTACACCTTC.

The rearrangement uses TRBV19 and TRBJ1-1; 8 bases are a match to TRBD1. CDR1 is LNHDA and CDR2 is SQIVND in the germline V gene (reference sequence). This CDR3 has 15 residues. With 5 bases clipped from V and 1 base from J, the junction kept 6 bases outside the gene matches. This chain's CDR3 is CASSPDRVTNTEAFF. The CDR3 bases are TGTGCCAGTAGTCCGGACAGGGTTACGAACACTGAAGCTTTCTTT.

V gene TRBV7-9 combines with J gene TRBJ1-2, with D possibly matching TRBD1 (5 bases). The germline CDR1 and CDR2 sequences are SEHNR and FQNEAQ (reference sequence). With 2 bases removed from V and 4 bases from J, the gap between germline ends came to 17 bases. The CDR3 contains 16 residues. The CDR3 nucleotides are TGTGCCAGCAGCTTAATAGAAGGTACAGGCTCCTATGGCTACACCTTC. Translation: CASSLIEGTGSYGYTF.

The rearrangement joins TRBV7-7 to TRBJ2-5, with TRBD2 matching 13 bases. The junction had 11 bases not matched to a gene; V was cut back by 5 bases and J by 11 bases. The CDR3 spans 15 residues. CDR1 SSHAT and CDR2 FNYEAQ come from the germline V gene (reference sequence). The CDR3 loop reads CASSPGTSGASEQYF. CDR3 DNA: TGTGCCAGCAGCCCTGGGACTAGCGGGGCCTCGGAGCAGTACTTC.

The chain has TRBV19 and TRBJ2-1; D remains unclear. Germline CDR1 LNHDA, CDR2 SQIVND (reference sequence). The germline V and J ends were trimmed by 3 bases and 6 bases, with 18 bases remaining between them. The CDR3 consists of 16 residues. The CDR3 nucleotides are TGTGCCAGTAGTATGAGGCGGATACCCTCTCCCAATGAGCAGTTCTTC. Residues: CASSMRRIPSPNEQFF.

The chain links TRBV28 to TRBJ1-1; D remains ambiguous. The CDR3 sequence is 14 residues long. CDR1 is MDHEN and CDR2 is SYDVKM in the germline V gene. Trimming removed 2 bases from V and 1 base from J, with 8 bases in between. The CDR3 DNA follows: TGTGCCAGCAGTTTACGGCGAAAGAACACTGAAGCTTTCTTT. Amino acid sequence: CASSLRRKNTEAFF.

The genes are TRBV5-1 and TRBJ2-7; no firm D call. Germline lookup yields CDR1 SGHRS and CDR2 YFSETQ. Deletions cut 1 base from V and 3 bases from J, with 8 bases between. The CDR3 runs to 13 residues. The DNA for the CDR3 is TGCGCCAGCAGCTTGTCCCAGGACTACGAGCAGTACTTC. It translates to CASSLSQDYEQYF.

On this clone: The same CDR3 arises from other DNA sequences in this sample as well. The chain links TRBV19 to TRBJ2-3; 7 positions agree with TRBD2. Per the germline V gene, CDR1 is LNHDA and CDR2 is SQIVND (reference sequence). This CDR3 has 13 amino acids. V lost 4 bases and J lost 3; bases outside the gene matches: 1. CDR3 nucleotide sequence: TGTGCCAGTAGTAGCGGGAGTACAGATACGCAGTATTTT. Amino acids: CASSSGSTDTQYF.

The V gene is TRBV6-6, the J gene TRBJ2-7, with D perhaps being TRBD1 or TRBD2 (5 bases each). V dropped 6 bases and J dropped 5 bases, with 20 bases sitting between them. This CDR3 is 15 amino acids long. The germline V gene encodes CDR1 MNHNY and CDR2 SVGAGI (reference sequence). CDR3: CASRGSAGSVNEQYF. The DNA of the CDR3 is TGTGCCAGCAGGGGGTCGGCAGGGAGTGTCAACGAGCAGTACTTC.

V and J are TRBV18 and TRBJ2-5, with 7 bases aligning to TRBD1. The closer fit of TRBJ2-7 to the DNA end suggests the J call may be wrong. CDR1 and CDR2 (germline): KGHSH, LQKENI. The CDR3 runs to 15 residues. The CDR3 loop reads CASSMRDRVSYEQYF. The CDR3 bases are TGTGCCAGCTCCATGAGGGACAGAGTCTCCTACGAGCAGTACTTC.